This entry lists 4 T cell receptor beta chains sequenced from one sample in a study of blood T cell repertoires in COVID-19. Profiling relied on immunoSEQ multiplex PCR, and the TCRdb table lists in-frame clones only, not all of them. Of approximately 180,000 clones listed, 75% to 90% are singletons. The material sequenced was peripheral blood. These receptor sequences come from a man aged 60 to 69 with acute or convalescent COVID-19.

This CDR3 is CASSEETGGVIQPQHF. CDR3 DNA sequence: TGTGCCAGCAGTGAAGAGACAGGGGGCGTGATTCAGCCCCAGCATTTT. The rearrangement uses TRBV6-1 and TRBJ1-5; 10 bases align to TRBD1. The V gene's germline CDR1 is MNHNS and CDR2 SASEGT. This CDR3 is built from 16 residues. Losses at the gene ends were 1 base for V and 6 bases for J; bases not matched to a gene: 6.

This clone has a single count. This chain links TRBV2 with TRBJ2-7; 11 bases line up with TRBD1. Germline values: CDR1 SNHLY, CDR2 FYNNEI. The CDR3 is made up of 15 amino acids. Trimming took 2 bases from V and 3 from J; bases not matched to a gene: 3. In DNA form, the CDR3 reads TGTGCCAGCAGTGAAAGGGGACAGGGGGGCTACGAGCAGTACTTC. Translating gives CASSERGQGGYEQYF.

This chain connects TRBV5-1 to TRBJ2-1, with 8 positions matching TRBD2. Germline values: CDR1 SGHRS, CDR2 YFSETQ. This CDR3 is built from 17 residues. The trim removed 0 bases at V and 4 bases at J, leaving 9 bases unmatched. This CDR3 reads CASSLVSLSGSYNEQFF. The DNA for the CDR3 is TGCGCCAGCAGCTTGGTTTCCTTGAGCGGGAGTTACAATGAGCAGTTCTTC.

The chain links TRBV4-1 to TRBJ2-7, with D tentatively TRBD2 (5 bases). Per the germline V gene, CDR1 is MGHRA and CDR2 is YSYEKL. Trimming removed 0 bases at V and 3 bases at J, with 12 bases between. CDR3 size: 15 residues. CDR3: CASSQERTGNYEQYF. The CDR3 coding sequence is TGCGCCAGCAGCCAAGAGCGTACGGGGAACTACGAGCAGTACTTC.